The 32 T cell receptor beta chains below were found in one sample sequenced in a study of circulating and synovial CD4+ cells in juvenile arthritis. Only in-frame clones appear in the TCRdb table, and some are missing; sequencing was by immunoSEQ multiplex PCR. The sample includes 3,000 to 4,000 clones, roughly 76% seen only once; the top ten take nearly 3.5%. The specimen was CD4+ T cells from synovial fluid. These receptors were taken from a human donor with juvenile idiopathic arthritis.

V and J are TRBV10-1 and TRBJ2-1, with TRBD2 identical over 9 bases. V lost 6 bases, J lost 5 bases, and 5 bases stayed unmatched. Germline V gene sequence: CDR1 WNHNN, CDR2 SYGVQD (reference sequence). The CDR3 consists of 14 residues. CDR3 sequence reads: CASRGGGADNEQFF. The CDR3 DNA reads TGCGCCAGCAGGGGCGGGGGGGCCGACAATGAGCAGTTCTTC.

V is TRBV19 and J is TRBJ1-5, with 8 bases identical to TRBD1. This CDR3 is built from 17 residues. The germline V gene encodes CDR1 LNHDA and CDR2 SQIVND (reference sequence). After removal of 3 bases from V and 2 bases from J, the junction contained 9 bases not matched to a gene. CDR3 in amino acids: CASSIGQGAGGNQPQHF. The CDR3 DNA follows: TGTGCCAGTAGTATCGGCCAGGGGGCCGGGGGCAATCAGCCCCAGCATTTT.

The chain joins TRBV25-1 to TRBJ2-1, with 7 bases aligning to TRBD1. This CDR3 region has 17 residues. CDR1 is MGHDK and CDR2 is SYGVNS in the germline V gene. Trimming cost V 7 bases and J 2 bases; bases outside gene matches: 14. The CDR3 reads CASTPKLTGDPYNEQFF. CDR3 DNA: TGTGCCAGCACCCCAAAGCTCACAGGGGACCCCTACAATGAGCAGTTCTTC.

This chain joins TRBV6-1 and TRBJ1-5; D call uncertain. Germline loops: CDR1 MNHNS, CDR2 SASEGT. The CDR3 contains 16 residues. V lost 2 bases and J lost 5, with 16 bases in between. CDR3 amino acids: CASSEFEGLPDQPQHF. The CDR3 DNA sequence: TGTGCCAGCAGTGAATTCGAGGGCCTACCTGATCAGCCCCAGCATTTT.

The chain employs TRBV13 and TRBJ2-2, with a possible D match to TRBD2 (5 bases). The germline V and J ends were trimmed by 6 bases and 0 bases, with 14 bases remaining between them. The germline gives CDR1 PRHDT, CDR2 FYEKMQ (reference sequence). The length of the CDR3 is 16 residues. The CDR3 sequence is CASSPIGETNTGELFF. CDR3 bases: TGTGCCAGCAGTCCCATCGGGGAGACGAACACCGGGGAGCTGTTTTTT.

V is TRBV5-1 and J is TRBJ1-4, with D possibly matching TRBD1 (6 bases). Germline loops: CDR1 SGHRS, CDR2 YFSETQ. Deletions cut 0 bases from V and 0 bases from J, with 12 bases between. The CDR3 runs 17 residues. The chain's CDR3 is CASSLEQGPSTNEKLFF. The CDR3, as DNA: TGCGCCAGCAGCTTGGAGCAGGGGCCCTCAACTAATGAAAAACTGTTTTTT.

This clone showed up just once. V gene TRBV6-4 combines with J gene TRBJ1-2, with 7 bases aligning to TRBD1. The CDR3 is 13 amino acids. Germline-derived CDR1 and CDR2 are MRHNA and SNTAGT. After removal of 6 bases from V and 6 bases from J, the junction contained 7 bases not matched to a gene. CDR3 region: CASREDRTNGYTF. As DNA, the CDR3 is TGTGCCAGCAGAGAGGACAGGACTAATGGCTACACCTTC.

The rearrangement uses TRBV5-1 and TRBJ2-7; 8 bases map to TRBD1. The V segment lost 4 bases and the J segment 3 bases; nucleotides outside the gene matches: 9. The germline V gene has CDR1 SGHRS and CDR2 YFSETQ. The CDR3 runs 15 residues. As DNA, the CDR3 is TGCGCCAGCAGCCCGGTAGCACAGGGGGTCTACGAGCAGTACTTC. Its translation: CASSPVAQGVYEQYF.

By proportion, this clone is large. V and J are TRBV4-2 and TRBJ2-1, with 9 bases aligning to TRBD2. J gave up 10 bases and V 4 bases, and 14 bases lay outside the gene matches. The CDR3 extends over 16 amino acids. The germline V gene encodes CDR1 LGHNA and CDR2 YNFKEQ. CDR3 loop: CASSLYPGLALAEQFF. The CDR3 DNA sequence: TGTGCCAGCAGCCTCTACCCCGGACTAGCGCTTGCCGAGCAGTTCTTC.

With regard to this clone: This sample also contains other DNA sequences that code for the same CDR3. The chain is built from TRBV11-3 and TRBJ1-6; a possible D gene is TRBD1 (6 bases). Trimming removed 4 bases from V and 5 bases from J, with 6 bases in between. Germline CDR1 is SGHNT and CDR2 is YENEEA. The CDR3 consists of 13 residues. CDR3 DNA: TGTGCCAGCAGCTGGACAGATAATTCACCCCTCCACTTT. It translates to CASSWTDNSPLHF.

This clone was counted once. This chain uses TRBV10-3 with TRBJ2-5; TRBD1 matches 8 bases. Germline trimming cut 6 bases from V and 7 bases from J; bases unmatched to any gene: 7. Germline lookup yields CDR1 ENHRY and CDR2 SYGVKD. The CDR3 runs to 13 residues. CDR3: CAIRGQVWGTQYF. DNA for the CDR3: TGTGCCATCAGGGGACAGGTTTGGGGGACCCAGTACTTC.

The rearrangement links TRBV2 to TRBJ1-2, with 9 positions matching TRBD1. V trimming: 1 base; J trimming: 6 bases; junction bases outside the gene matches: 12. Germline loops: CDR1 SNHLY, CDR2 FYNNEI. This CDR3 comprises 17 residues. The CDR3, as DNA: TGTGCCAGCAGTGAAGGAGGGACAGGGCCCCGACGGGATGGCTACACCTTC. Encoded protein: CASSEGGTGPRRDGYTF.

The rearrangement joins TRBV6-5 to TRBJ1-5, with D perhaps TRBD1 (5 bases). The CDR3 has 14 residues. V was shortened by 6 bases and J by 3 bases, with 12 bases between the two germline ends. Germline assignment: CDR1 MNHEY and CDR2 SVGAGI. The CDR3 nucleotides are TGTGCCAGCAGGGCGGGACCCACCAATCAGCCCCAGCATTTT. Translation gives CASRAGPTNQPQHF.

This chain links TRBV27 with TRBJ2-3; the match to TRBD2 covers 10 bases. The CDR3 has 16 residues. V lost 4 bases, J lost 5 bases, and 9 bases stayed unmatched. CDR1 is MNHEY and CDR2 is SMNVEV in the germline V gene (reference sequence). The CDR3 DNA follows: TGTGCCAGCAGTTCCGACCAGCGGGGGGGCGGAGATACGCAGTATTTT. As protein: CASSSDQRGGGDTQYF.

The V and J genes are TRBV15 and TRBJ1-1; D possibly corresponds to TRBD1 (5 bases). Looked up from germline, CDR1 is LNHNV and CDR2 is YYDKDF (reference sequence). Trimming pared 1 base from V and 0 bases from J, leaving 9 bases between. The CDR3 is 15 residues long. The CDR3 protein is CATSRAQGMNTEAFF. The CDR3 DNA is TGTGCCACCAGCAGAGCCCAGGGAATGAACACTGAAGCTTTCTTT.

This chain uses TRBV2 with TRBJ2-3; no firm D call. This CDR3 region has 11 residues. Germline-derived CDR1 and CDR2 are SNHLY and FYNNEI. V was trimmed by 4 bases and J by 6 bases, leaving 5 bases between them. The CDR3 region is CASSAQDTQYF. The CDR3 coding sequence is TGTGCCAGCAGTGCCCAGGATACGCAGTATTTT.

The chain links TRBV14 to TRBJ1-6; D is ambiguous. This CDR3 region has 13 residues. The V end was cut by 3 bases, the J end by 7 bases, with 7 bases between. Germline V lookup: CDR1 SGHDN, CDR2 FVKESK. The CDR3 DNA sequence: TGTGCCAGCAGCCATTACGGGAATTCACCCCTCCACTTT. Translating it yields CASSHYGNSPLHF.

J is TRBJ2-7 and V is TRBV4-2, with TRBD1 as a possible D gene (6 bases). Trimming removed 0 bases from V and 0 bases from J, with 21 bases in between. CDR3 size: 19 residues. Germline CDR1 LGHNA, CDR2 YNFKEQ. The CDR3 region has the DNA TGTGCCAGCAGCCAAGAGTCCGGAGGAACCAGGGGCAGCTCCTACGAGCAGTACTTC. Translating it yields CASSQESGGTRGSSYEQYF.

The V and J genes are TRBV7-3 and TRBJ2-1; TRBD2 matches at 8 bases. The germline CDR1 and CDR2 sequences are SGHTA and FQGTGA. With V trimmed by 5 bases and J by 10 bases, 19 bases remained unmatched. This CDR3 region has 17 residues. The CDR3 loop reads CASSPQASGSGSGEQFF. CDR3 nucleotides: TGTGCCAGCAGCCCGCAAGCAAGCGGGAGCGGTTCCGGGGAGCAGTTCTTC.

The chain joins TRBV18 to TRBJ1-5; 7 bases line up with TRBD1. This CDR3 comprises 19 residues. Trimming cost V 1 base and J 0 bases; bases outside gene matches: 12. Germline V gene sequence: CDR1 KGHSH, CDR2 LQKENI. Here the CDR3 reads CASSPRPLRDSYSNQPQHF. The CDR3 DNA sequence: TGTGCCAGCTCACCACGCCCTCTCCGGGACAGCTATAGCAATCAGCCCCAGCATTTT.

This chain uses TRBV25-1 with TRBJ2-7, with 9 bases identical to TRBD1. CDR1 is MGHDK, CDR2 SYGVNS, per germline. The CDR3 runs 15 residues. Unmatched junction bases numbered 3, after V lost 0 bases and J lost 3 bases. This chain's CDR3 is CASSEYGQGNYEQYF. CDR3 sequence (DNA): TGTGCCAGCAGTGAATACGGACAGGGGAACTACGAGCAGTACTTC.

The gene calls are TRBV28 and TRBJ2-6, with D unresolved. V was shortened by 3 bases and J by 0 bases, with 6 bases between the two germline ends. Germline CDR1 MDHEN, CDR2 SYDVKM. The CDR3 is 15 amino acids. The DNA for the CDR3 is TGTGCCAGCAGTTTTGAGCACTCTGGGGCCAACGTCCTGACTTTC. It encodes CASSFEHSGANVLTF.

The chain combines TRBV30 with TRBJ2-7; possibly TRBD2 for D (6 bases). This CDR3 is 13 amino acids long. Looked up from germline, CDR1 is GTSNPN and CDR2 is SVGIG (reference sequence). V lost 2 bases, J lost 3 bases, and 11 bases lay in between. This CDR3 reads CAWSRRDFYEQYF. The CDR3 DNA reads TGTGCCTGGAGTCGAAGGGACTTCTACGAGCAGTACTTC.

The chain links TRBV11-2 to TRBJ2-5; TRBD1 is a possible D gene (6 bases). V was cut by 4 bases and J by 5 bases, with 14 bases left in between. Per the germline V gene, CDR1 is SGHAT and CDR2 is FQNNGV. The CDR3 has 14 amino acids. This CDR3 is CASSSWTATETQYF. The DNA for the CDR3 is TGTGCCAGCAGCTCTTGGACAGCGACGGAGACCCAGTACTTC.

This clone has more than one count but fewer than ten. CDR3 sequence (DNA): TGTGCCAGCAGCGACGGGACAAGGGGTAGTGAGTCTGGAAACACCATATATTTT. It encodes CASSDGTRGSESGNTIYF. The genes are TRBV9 and TRBJ1-3, with D perhaps TRBD1 (6 bases). The germline CDR1 and CDR2 sequences are SGDLS and YYNGEE. Trimming stripped 3 bases from V and 1 base from J, with 20 bases between. The CDR3 is made up of 18 amino acids.

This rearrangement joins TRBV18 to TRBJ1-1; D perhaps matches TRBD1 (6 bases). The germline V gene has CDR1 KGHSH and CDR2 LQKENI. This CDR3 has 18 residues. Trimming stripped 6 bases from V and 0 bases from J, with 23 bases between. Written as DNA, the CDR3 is TGTGCCAGCTCCCGGGGGGGCCGCGGGGAGACTTTGAACACTGAAGCTTTCTTT. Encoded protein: CASSRGGRGETLNTEAFF.

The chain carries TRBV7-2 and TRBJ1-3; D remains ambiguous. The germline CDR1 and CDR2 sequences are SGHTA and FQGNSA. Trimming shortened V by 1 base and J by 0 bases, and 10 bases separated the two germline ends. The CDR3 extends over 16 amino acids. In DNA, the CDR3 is TGTGCCAGCAGCTTAGAAGCAAGCCTCTCTGGAAACACCATATATTTT. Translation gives CASSLEASLSGNTIYF.

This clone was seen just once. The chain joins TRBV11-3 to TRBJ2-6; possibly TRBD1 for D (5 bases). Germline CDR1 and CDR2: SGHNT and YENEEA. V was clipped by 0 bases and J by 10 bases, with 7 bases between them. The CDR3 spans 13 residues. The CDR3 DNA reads TGTGCCAGCAGCTTAGAGTCAGGGAACGTCCTGACTTTC. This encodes CASSLESGNVLTF.

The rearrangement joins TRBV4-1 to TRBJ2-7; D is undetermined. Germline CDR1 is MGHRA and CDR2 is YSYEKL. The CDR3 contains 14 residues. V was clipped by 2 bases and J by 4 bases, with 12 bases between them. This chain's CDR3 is CASSQPTTIYEQYF. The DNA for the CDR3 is TGCGCCAGCAGCCAACCCACAACGATTTACGAGCAGTACTTC.

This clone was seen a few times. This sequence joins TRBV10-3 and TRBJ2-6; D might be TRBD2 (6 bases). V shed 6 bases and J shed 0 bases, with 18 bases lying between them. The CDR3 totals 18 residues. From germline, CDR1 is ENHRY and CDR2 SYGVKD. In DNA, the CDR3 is TGTGCCATCAGGAGCCCGGAGGGCTTGCTCTCTGGGGCCAACGTCCTGACTTTC. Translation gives CAIRSPEGLLSGANVLTF.

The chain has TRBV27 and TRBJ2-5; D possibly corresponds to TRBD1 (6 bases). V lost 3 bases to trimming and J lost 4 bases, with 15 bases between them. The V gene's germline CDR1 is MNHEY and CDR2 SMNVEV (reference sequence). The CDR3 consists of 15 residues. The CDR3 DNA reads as TGTGCCAGCAGTTTGTCCTCCAGGGGTGTAGAGACCCAGTACTTC. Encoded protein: CASSLSSRGVETQYF.

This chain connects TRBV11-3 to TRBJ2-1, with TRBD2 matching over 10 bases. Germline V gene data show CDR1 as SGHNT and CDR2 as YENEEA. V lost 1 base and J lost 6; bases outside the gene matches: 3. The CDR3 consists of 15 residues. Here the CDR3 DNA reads TGTGCCAGCAGCTTAGCGAGCGGGAGGGGCAATGAGCAGTTCTTC. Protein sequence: CASSLASGRGNEQFF.